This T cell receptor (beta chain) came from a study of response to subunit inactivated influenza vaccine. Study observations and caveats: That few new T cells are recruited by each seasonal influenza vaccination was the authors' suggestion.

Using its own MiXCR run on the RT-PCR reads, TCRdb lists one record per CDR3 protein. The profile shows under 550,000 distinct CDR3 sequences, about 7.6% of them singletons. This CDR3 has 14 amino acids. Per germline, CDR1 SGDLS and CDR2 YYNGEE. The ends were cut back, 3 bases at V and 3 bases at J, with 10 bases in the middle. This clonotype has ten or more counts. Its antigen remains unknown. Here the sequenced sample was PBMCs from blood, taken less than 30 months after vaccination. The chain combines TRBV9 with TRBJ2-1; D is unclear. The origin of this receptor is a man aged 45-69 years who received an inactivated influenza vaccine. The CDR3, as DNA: TGTGCCAGCAGCGCCGGTCCGGACTACAATGAGCAGTTCTTC. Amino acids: CASSAGPDYNEQFF.